The 12 T cell receptor beta chains below were found in one sample sequenced in a study of T cells after yellow fever vaccination. TCRdb called the 5' RACE reads again in MiXCR, with one record for every CDR3 protein. The profile shows 150,000 to 200,000 distinct CDR3 sequences, about 10% of them singletons. This specimen was CD8+ T cells sorted from PBMCs, taken 15 days after the yellow fever booster vaccination. Receptors were obtained from a man aged 18 to 35 who received the YFV17D yellow fever vaccine.

The rearrangement uses TRBV21-1 and TRBJ2-2; the DNA was not compared with TRBD2, the D call given in the table. TRBV21-1 is listed as a pseudogene. The CDR3 length is 18 residues. CDR3 sequence: CASSKGLGSGENTGELFF. DNA of the CDR3: TGTGCCAGCAGCAAAGGTCTGGGTAGCGGGGAGAACACCGGGGAGCTGTTTTTT.

The chain uses TRBV12-3 or TRBV12-4 and TRBJ1-5; 7 bases are a match to TRBD1. Germline trimming cut 4 bases from V and 12 bases from J; bases unmatched to any gene: 6. The CDR3 extends over 12 amino acids. CDR3 nucleotide sequence: TGTGCCAGCAGTTCTGAAGGGACAGACCAGCATTTT. Protein sequence: CASSSEGTDQHF.

The rearrangement uses TRBV6-2 or TRBV6-3 and TRBJ2-3, with D possibly matching TRBD1 (6 bases). Germline values: CDR1 MNHEY, CDR2 SVGEGT. The CDR3 length is 16 residues. V lost 4 bases and J lost 5, with 19 bases in between. In nucleotides, the CDR3 is TGTGCCAGCAGTTCCCCATCCACAGGGTTAAAAGATACGCAGTATTTT. It is translated as CASSSPSTGLKDTQYF.

This clonotype was seen only a few times. V and J are TRBV7-9 and TRBJ2-1, with TRBD2 identical over 15 bases. Germline-derived CDR1 and CDR2 are SEHNR and FQNEAQ (reference sequence). The CDR3 consists of 16 residues. V shed 5 bases, J shed 9 bases, and the junction held 8 bases outside the gene matches. The CDR3 nucleotides are TGTGCCAGCAGCATTAGGACTAGCGGGGGGGCCGGTGAGCAGTTCTTC. Amino acid sequence: CASSIRTSGGAGEQFF.

This clonotype has a handful of counts. The chain is built from TRBV5-6 and TRBJ1-1; TRBD1 might be the D (5 bases). V was clipped by 4 bases and J by 11 bases, with 15 bases between them. This CDR3 spans 12 amino acids. Looked up from germline, CDR1 is SGHDT and CDR2 is YYEEEE. The CDR3 bases are TGTGCCAGCAGCCTCGACGCAGGGCGGGCTTTCTTT. Protein product: CASSLDAGRAFF.

The chain has TRBV7-8 and TRBJ2-1; 13 nucleotides match TRBD2. This CDR3 is 15 amino acids long. Germline V gene data show CDR1 as SGHVS and CDR2 as FQNEAQ. J lost 8 bases, V lost 6 bases, and 7 bases had no gene match. The CDR3 DNA sequence: TGTGCCAGCAGACCAACTAGCGGGGGGGCCGATGAGCAGTTCTTC. Amino acids: CASRPTSGGADEQFF.

This clonotype appeared a few times. The V call is TRBV4-1, the J call TRBJ1-4; tentatively, D is TRBD1 (5 bases). Germline V gives CDR1 MGHRA, CDR2 YSYEKL. The CDR3 is 14 amino acids. The V and J ends lost 0 bases and 6 bases respectively, with 8 bases between them. CDR3: CASSQDPGDEKLFF. The CDR3 coding sequence is TGCGCCAGCAGCCAAGATCCGGGGGATGAAAAACTGTTTTTT.

The chain employs TRBV7-9 and TRBJ2-7; 11 nucleotides match TRBD1. There are 14 residues in the CDR3. V was clipped by 5 bases and J by 6 bases; unmatched bases: 6. CDR1 is SEHNR and CDR2 is FQNEAQ in the germline V gene (reference sequence). CDR3 nucleotide sequence: TGTGCCAGCAGCGAATGGACAGGGGGCGCCGAGCAGTACTTC. Translation gives CASSEWTGGAEQYF.

This clonotype came up a few times. The rearrangement links TRBV12-3 or TRBV12-4 to TRBJ2-3; D is unclear. The germline V and J ends were trimmed by 3 bases and 3 bases, with 10 bases remaining between them. The CDR3 has 14 residues. The CDR3 region is CASSFLGMTDTQYF. Written as DNA, the CDR3 is TGTGCCAGCAGTTTCCTCGGCATGACAGATACGCAGTATTTT.

The V call is TRBV30, the J call TRBJ2-3, with a possible D match to TRBD1 (7 bases). The CDR3 length is 16 residues. V was pared by 5 bases and J by 0 bases, with 18 bases between. CDR1 is GTSNPN and CDR2 is SVGIG in the germline V gene (reference sequence). CDR3 DNA sequence: TGTGCCTGGTCCCCAGGGGGGACACTTAGCACAGATACGCAGTATTTT. It yields the protein CAWSPGGTLSTDTQYF.

This clonotype was seen ten or more times. The chain employs TRBV4-3 and TRBJ2-3; D unclear. Trimming took off 1 base at V and 2 bases at J, with 4 bases between the two ends. The CDR3 totals 13 residues. Germline assignment: CDR1 LGHNA and CDR2 YSLEER. CDR3 nucleotides: TGCGCCAGCAGCCAAGTGCTCACAGATACGCAGTATTTT. Its protein product is CASSQVLTDTQYF.

This clonotype occurred a few times. The gene calls are TRBV6-6 and TRBJ2-3; 8 bases match TRBD1. This CDR3 has 17 residues. The germline V gene has CDR1 MNHNY and CDR2 SVGAGI (reference sequence). V was pared by 2 bases and J by 4 bases, with 11 bases of the junction left unmatched. The CDR3 bases are TGTGCCAGCAGTTACCCCTTTGGGGCAGGGGGCTCAGATACGCAGTATTTT. Its protein product is CASSYPFGAGGSDTQYF.